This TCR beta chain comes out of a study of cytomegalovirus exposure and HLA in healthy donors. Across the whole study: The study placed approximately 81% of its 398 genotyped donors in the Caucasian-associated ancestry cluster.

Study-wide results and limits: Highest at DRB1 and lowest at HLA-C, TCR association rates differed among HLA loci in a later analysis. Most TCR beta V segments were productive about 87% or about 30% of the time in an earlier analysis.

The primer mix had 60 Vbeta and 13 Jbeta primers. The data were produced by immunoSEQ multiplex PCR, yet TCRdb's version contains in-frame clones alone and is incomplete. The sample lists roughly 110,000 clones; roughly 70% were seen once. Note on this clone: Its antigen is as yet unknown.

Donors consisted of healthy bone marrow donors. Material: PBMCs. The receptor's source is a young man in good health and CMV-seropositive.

The chain's CDR3 is CASSGQPTNGHPQETQYF. CDR3 bases: TGTGCCAGCAGCGGACAACCCACGAATGGACACCCCCAAGAGACCCAGTACTTC. The rearrangement uses TRBV9 and TRBJ2-5; D might be TRBD1 (5 bases). Trimming took off 3 bases at V and 1 base at J, with 22 bases between the two ends. From germline, CDR1 is SGDLS and CDR2 YYNGEE. The CDR3 is 18 residues long. Variable domain in full (rest from reference TRBV9 and TRBJ2-5): DSGVTQTPKHLITATGQRVTLRCSPRSGDLSVYWYQQSLDQGLQFLIQYYNGEERAKGNILERFSAQQFPDLHSELNLSSLELGDSALYFCASSGQPTNGHPQETQYFGPGTRLLVL.